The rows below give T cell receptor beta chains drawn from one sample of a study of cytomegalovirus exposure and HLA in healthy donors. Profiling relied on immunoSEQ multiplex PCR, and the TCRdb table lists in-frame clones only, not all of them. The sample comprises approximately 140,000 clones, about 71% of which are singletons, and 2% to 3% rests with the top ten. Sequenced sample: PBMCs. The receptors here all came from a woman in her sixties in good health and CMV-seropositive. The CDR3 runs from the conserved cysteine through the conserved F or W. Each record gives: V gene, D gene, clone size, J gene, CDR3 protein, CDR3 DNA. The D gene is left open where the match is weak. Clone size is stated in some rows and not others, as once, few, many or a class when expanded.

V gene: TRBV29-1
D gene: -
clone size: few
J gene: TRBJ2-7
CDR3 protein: CSVDFRSEQYF
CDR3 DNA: TGCAGCGTTGATTTCAGGTCAGAGCAGTACTTC

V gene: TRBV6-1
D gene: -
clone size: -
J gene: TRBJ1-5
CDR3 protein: CASRDSSEPQHF
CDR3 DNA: TGTGCCAGCAGAGACAGTAGTGAGCCCCAGCATTTT

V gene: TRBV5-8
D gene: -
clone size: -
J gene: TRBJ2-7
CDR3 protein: CASSLQVSYEQYF
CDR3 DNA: TGTGCCAGCAGCTTACAGGTCTCCTACGAGCAGTACTTC

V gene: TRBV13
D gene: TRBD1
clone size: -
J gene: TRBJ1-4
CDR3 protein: CASSLGQANEKLFF
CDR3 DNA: TGTGCCAGCAGCCTGGGACAGGCTAATGAAAAACTGTTTTTT

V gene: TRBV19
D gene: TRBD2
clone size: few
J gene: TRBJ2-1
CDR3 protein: CASLNHFSGGVNEQFF
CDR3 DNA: TGTGCCAGCTTAAATCACTTTAGCGGGGGGGTCAATGAGCAGTTCTTC

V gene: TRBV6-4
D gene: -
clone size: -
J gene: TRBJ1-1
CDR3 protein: CASREKMNTEAFF
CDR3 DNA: TGTGCCAGCCGGGAAAAGATGAACACTGAAGCTTTCTTT

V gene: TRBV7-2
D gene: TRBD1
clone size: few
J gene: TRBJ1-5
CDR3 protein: CASSARGRPQHF
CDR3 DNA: TGTGCCAGCAGCGCCAGGGGGCGGCCCCAGCATTTT

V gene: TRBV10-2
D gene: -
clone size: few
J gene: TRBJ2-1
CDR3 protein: CASNEGSNEQFF
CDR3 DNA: TGCGCCAGCAACGAAGGGAGCAATGAGCAGTTCTTC

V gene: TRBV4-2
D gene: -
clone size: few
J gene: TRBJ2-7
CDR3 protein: CASSQDLGSYEQYF
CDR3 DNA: TGTGCCAGCAGCCAAGATCTCGGCTCCTACGAGCAGTACTTC

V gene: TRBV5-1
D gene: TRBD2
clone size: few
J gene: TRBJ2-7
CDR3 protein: CASSLGGGPNYEQYF
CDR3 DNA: TGCGCCAGCAGCTTGGGGGGGGGTCCCAACTACGAGCAGTACTTC

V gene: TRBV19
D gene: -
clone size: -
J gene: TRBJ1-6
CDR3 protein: CASSSPGTNFFQYGHSPLHF
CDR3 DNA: TGTGCCAGTAGTTCACCCGGGACAAACTTTTTTCAGTATGGCCATTCACCCCTCCACTTT

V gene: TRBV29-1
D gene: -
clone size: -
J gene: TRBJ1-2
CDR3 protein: CSVGQRGGYTF
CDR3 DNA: TGCAGCGTAGGACAGCGTGGAGGCTACACCTTC

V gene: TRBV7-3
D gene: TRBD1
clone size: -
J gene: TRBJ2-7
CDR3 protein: CASSSPGTGTHEQYF
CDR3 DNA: TGTGCCAGCAGTTCGCCCGGGACAGGGACCCACGAGCAGTACTTC

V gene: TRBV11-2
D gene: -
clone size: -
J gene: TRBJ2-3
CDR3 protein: CASSLDRGGLSYTDTQYF
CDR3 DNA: TGTGCCAGCAGCTTAGATAGAGGCGGGCTCAGCTACACAGATACGCAGTATTTT

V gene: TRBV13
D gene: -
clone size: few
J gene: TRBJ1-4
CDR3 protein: CASSWGGHKEEKLFF
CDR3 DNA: TGTGCCAGCAGCTGGGGGGGACACAAGGAAGAAAAACTGTTTTTT

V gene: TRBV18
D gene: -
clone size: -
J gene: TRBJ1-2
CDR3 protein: CASSPLQGAYYGYTF
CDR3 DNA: TGTGCCAGCTCACCGTTACAGGGTGCTTACTATGGCTACACCTTC

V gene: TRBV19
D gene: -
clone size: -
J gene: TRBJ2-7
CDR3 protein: CASSNGVTYEQYF
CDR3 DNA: TGTGCCAGTAGTAACGGGGTGACCTACGAGCAGTACTTC

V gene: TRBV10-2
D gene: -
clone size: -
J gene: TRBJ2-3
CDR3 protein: CASWAGRTDTQYF
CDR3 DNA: TGCGCCAGCTGGGCGGGTCGCACAGATACGCAGTATTTT

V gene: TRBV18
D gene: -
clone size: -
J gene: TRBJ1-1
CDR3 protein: CASSPQGPGLTSF
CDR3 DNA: TGTGCCAGCTCACCCCAGGGGCCAGGCCTCACTTCCTTT

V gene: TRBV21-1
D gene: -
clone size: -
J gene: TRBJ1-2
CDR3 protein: CASSKKDRSDGYTF
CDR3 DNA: TGTGCCAGCAGCAAAAAAGACAGGTCGGATGGCTACACCTTC

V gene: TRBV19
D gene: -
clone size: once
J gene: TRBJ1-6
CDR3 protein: CASSIHSSYNSPLHF
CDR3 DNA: TGTGCCAGTAGTATTCACAGCTCCTATAATTCACCCCTCCACTTT

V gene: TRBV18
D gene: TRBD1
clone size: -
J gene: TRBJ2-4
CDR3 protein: CASSPTGQLAKNIQYF
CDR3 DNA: TGTGCCAGCTCACCAACGGGACAGCTAGCCAAAAACATTCAGTACTTC

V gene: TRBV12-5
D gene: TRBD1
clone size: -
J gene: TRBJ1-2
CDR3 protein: CASGPGTGPHGYTF
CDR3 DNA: TGTGCTAGTGGTCCGGGGACAGGGCCCCATGGCTACACCTTC

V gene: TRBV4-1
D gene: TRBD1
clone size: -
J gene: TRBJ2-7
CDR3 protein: CASSNFGQGGEQYF
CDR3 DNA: TGCGCCAGCAGCAATTTTGGACAGGGGGGCGAGCAGTACTTC

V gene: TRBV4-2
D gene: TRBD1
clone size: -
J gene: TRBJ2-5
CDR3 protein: CASSQTGAAETQYF
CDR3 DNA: TGTGCCAGCAGCCAGACAGGGGCGGCAGAGACCCAGTACTTC

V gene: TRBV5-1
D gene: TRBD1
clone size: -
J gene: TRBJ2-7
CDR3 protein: CASAMTGLDEQYF
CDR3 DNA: TGCGCCAGCGCAATGACAGGGCTCGACGAGCAGTACTTC

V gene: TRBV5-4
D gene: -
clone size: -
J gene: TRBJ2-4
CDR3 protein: CASSSAIGGKNIQYF
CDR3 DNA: TGTGCCAGCAGCTCAGCGATAGGCGGCAAAAACATTCAGTACTTC

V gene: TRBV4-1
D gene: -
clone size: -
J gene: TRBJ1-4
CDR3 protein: CASSQVSTTGEKLFF
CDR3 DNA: TGCGCCAGCAGCCAAGTTAGCACAACAGGGGAAAAACTGTTTTTT

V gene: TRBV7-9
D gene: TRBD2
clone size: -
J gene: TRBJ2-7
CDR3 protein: CASSLAGLAIYEQYF
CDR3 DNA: TGTGCCAGCAGCTTAGCAGGACTAGCGATCTACGAGCAGTACTTC

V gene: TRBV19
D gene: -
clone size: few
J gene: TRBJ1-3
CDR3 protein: CASSMRGVRDSRLSGNTIYF
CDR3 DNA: TGTGCCAGTAGTATGAGAGGAGTTCGAGACAGCCGCCTCTCTGGAAACACCATATATTTT

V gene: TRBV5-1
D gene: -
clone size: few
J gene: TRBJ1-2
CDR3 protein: CASTPTGDFGVKGYTF
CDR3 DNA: TGCGCCAGCACGCCAACCGGGGACTTCGGGGTTAAAGGCTACACCTTC

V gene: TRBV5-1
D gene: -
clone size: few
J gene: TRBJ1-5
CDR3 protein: CASREAGDQPQHF
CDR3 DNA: TGCGCCAGCAGGGAGGCAGGGGATCAGCCCCAGCATTTT

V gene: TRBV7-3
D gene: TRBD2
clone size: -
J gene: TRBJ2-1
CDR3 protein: CASSLLRASGGMDEQFF
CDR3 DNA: TGTGCCAGCAGCTTACTGCGGGCTAGCGGGGGGATGGATGAGCAGTTCTTC

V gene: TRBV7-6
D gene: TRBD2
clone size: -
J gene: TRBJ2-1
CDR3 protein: CASSPRSGGGKYNEQFF
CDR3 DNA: TGTGCCAGCAGCCCAAGATCCGGCGGGGGGAAGTACAATGAGCAGTTCTTC

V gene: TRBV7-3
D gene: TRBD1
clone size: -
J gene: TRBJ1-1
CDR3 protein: CASSRQGRTEAFF
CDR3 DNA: TGTGCCAGCAGTCGACAGGGGCGCACTGAAGCTTTCTTT

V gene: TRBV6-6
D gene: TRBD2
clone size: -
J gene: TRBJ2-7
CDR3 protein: CASSYGSGGAGYEQYF
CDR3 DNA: TGTGCCAGCAGTTACGGGAGCGGGGGGGCAGGCTACGAGCAGTACTTC

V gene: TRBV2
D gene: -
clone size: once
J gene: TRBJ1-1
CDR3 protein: CASTQMGLGGTEAFF
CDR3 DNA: TGTGCCAGCACCCAAATGGGCCTGGGGGGCACTGAAGCTTTCTTT

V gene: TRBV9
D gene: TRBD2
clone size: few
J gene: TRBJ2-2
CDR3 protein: CASSVSSGGTGELFF
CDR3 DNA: TGTGCCAGCAGCGTATCTAGCGGTGGTACCGGGGAGCTGTTTTTT

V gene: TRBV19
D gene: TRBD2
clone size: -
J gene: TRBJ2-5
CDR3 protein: CASSISGGEVFRGETQYF
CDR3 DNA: TGTGCCAGTAGTATATCGGGGGGTGAGGTATTTAGAGGAGAGACCCAGTACTTC

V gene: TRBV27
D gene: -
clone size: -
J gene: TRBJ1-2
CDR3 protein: CASSNSYGYTF
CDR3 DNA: TGTGCCAGCAGTAACAGCTATGGCTACACCTTC

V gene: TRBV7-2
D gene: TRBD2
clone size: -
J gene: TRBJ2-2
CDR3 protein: CASSLGLAQGTGELFF
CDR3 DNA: TGTGCCAGCAGCCTCGGACTAGCTCAAGGCACCGGGGAGCTGTTTTTT

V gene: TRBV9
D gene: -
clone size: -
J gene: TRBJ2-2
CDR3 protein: CASSVRQIPTGGELFF
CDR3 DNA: TGTGCCAGCAGCGTAAGACAGATCCCCACGGGCGGGGAGCTGTTTTTT